These 21 T cell receptor beta chains originate from one sample sequenced in a study of shared clonotypes between healthy human individuals. In the naive CD8 group, cells lacked CD45RO and were positively selected for CCR7, so terminally differentiated effector memory CD45RA+ cells were left out. Sequencing was performed with immunoSEQ multiplex PCR; in TCRdb, only in-frame clones are kept and a portion is missing. Of 2 million to 2.5 million clones in the sample, approximately 94% were seen once. The sequenced material came from naive CD8+ T cells sorted from blood. Receptors were obtained from a young man in good health.

The gene calls are TRBV5-1 and TRBJ2-3, with unresolved D. CDR3 length: 16 residues. The ends were cut back, 1 base at V and 2 bases at J, with 14 bases in the middle. Germline V CDR1 and CDR2: SGHRS, YFSETQ. The CDR3 loop is CASSLTAFYFTDTQYF. DNA for the CDR3: TGCGCCAGCAGCTTGACGGCGTTCTATTTCACAGATACGCAGTATTTT.

The chain employs TRBV11-2 and TRBJ1-1, with a weak D call TRBD1 (5 bases). CDR3 length: 12 amino acids. Germline assignment: CDR1 SGHAT and CDR2 FQNNGV. V shed 8 bases and J shed 6 bases, with 13 bases lying between them. As DNA, the CDR3 is TGTGCCAGCCGAACGCAGGGAGCTGAAGCTTTCTTT. It is translated as CASRTQGAEAFF.

V usage is TRBV6-5 and J usage is TRBJ1-2; maybe TRBD1 (6 bases). V lost 7 bases and J 3 bases, leaving 18 bases between the germline ends. Germline CDR1 and CDR2: MNHEY and SVGAGI. The CDR3 runs to 15 residues. The CDR3 DNA follows: TGTGCCAGCAACAGAGACAGGTCGACTTACTATGGCTACACCTTC. This encodes CASNRDRSTYYGYTF.

The chain recombines TRBV7-9 with TRBJ2-3; D is unclear. Trimming took 8 bases from V and 4 from J, leaving 7 bases between them. Germline CDR1 SEHNR, CDR2 FQNEAQ (reference sequence). This CDR3 has 11 amino acids. CDR3 sequence (DNA): TGTGCCAGCCCGTGGGCAGATACGCAGTATTTT. It yields the protein CASPWADTQYF.

A remark on this clone: A read error may produce the germline difference seen at one junction end. The CDR3, as DNA: TGTGCTAGCAGCTTAGGGTCCGGGGCTCCACCCGGGGAGCTGTTTTTT. Translating gives CASSLGSGAPPGELFF. The chain employs TRBV7-7 and TRBJ2-2, with D perhaps TRBD1 or TRBD2 (5 bases each). The CDR3 is 16 residues long. Germline CDR1 is SSHAT and CDR2 is FNYEAQ (reference sequence).

This clone has only one observation. The CDR3 is CASSRDGQGREQYF. Here the CDR3 DNA reads TGTGCCAGCTCCAGAGACGGTCAGGGACGGGAGCAGTACTTC. The J gene is TRBJ2-7, the V gene TRBV18; D could derive from TRBD1 or TRBD2 (5 bases each). This CDR3 has 14 amino acids. Germline CDR1 KGHSH, CDR2 LQKENI. The germline V and J ends were trimmed by 6 bases and 7 bases, with 19 bases remaining between them.

The chain carries TRBV9 and TRBJ2-1; 7 bases are a match to TRBD2. CDR3 size: 17 residues. The V and J ends lost 0 bases and 4 bases, in that order; junction bases with no gene match: 10. From germline, CDR1 is SGDLS and CDR2 YYNGEE. CDR3 region: CASSVGRRGGIYNEQFF. The CDR3 nucleotides are TGTGCCAGCAGCGTAGGGAGGCGGGGAGGGATATACAATGAGCAGTTCTTC. Drawing the rest from reference TRBV9 and TRBJ2-1, the complete variable domain is DSGVTQTPKHLITATGQRVTLRCSPRSGDLSVYWYQQSLDQGLQFLIQYYNGEERAKGNILERFSAQQFPDLHSELNLSSLELGDSALYFCASSVGRRGGIYNEQFFGPGTRLTVL.

Of note for this clone: In the same sample, other DNA sequences code for this CDR3. The CDR3 DNA reads as TGTGCCAGCAGTTACTCAGACCAAGAGACCCAGTACTTC. The encoded protein is CASSYSDQETQYF. The gene calls are TRBV6-5 and TRBJ2-5; D is ambiguous. The CDR3 covers 13 residues. V lost 0 bases, J lost 0 bases, and 2 bases lay in between. Germline V gene lookup returns CDR1 MNHEY and CDR2 SVGAGI.

The V and J genes are TRBV5-1 and TRBJ2-7; tentatively, D is TRBD2 (6 bases). Germline V gene sequence: CDR1 SGHRS, CDR2 YFSETQ. The CDR3 totals 13 residues. V gave up 3 bases and J gave up 4 bases, with 11 bases separating them. The CDR3 sequence: CASSWGGPYEQYF. The CDR3 nucleotides are TGCGCCAGCAGCTGGGGAGGCCCGTACGAGCAGTACTTC.

The chain links TRBV19 to TRBJ2-1; D remains unclear. CDR1 LNHDA and CDR2 SQIVND come from the germline V gene (reference sequence). The CDR3 is 11 amino acids. V lost 7 bases, J lost 4 bases, and 5 bases lay in between. The CDR3 protein is CASNQYNEQFF. The CDR3, as DNA: TGTGCCAGTAATCAGTACAATGAGCAGTTCTTC.

J is TRBJ2-2 and V is TRBV28, with D uncertain. The V end lost 7 bases, the J end lost 6 bases, and 18 bases lay between the germline ends. The CDR3 has 15 residues. Germline V gene sequence: CDR1 MDHEN, CDR2 SYDVKM. CDR3 nucleotides: TGTGCCAGCACCCTCGGGCCAGAAGGGTCCGGGGAGCTGTTTTTT. Protein product: CASTLGPEGSGELFF.

The CDR3 nucleotides read TGCGCCAGCAGCCAACCTCCACTAACGGTGTCTGGAAACACCATATATTTT. This translates into CASSQPPLTVSGNTIYF. The chain uses TRBV4-1 and TRBJ1-3; D call uncertain. CDR1 MGHRA and CDR2 YSYEKL come from the germline V gene. V was pared by 2 bases and J by 1 base, with 15 bases between. The CDR3 runs to 17 residues.

As concerns this clone: The identical CDR3 is also encoded by other nucleotide sequences in the sample. The CDR3 spells CASSHRDSYEQYF. The CDR3, as DNA: TGCGCCAGCAGCCATCGGGACAGTTACGAGCAGTACTTC. The chain combines TRBV4-1 with TRBJ2-7; 7 bases agree with TRBD1. Germline CDR1 MGHRA, CDR2 YSYEKL. Germline trimming cut 3 bases from V and 4 bases from J; bases unmatched to any gene: 3. This CDR3 is 13 amino acids long.

The V gene is TRBV5-5, the J gene TRBJ2-7; D unresolved. The V and J ends lost 2 bases and 8 bases respectively, with 11 bases between them. Per germline, CDR1 SGHKS and CDR2 YYEKEE (reference sequence). The CDR3 extends over 12 amino acids. CDR3 nucleotides: TGTGCCAGCAGCTTTGGACCGCAGCAGCAGTACTTC. Its protein is CASSFGPQQQYF.

The rearrangement joins TRBV27 to TRBJ2-2; 9 positions match TRBD2. CDR1 is MNHEY and CDR2 is SMNVEV in the germline V gene (reference sequence). V trimming: 5 bases; J trimming: 4 bases; junction bases outside the gene matches: 8. This CDR3 has 16 residues. The chain's CDR3 is CASSPWTSEGTGELFF. CDR3 DNA sequence: TGTGCCAGCAGTCCTTGGACTAGCGAGGGCACCGGGGAGCTGTTTTTT.

This clone has a handful of counts. The chain is built from TRBV5-4 and TRBJ1-2; D might be TRBD1 (5 bases). Germline lookup yields CDR1 SGHNT and CDR2 YYREEE (reference sequence). The germline V and J ends were trimmed by 0 bases and 5 bases, with 11 bases remaining between them. The CDR3 runs to 14 residues. This CDR3 reads CASSLARDPYGYTF. Here the CDR3 DNA reads TGTGCCAGCAGCTTGGCCAGGGACCCTTATGGCTACACCTTC.

This chain links TRBV28 with TRBJ1-2, with 7 bases identical to TRBD1. Germline lookup yields CDR1 MDHEN and CDR2 SYDVKM. V was pared by 0 bases and J by 8 bases, with 9 bases of the junction left unmatched. The CDR3 covers 15 residues. DNA for the CDR3: TGTGCCAGCAGTTTATGGGGGGACAGCGTGGGAGGCTACACCTTC. Translated: CASSLWGDSVGGYTF.

This sequence joins TRBV4-3 and TRBJ2-7, with 7 nucleotides matching TRBD1. Trimming took 2 bases from V and 5 from J; bases not matched to a gene: 9. CDR1 LGHNA and CDR2 YSLEER come from the germline V gene. The CDR3 is 15 residues long. The CDR3: CASSQLYRGQDEQYF. DNA of the CDR3: TGCGCCAGCAGCCAACTGTACAGGGGCCAAGACGAGCAGTACTTC.

The chain combines TRBV6-6 with TRBJ2-3; D is possibly TRBD1 (5 bases). CDR3 length equals 16 residues. Trimming removed 3 bases from V and 2 bases from J, with 15 bases in between. Germline V CDR1 and CDR2: MNHNY, SVGAGI (reference sequence). CDR3: CASSYLQVASTDTQYF. In nucleotides, the CDR3 is TGTGCCAGCAGTTATCTACAGGTCGCTTCCACAGATACGCAGTATTTT.

The J gene is TRBJ2-7, the V gene TRBV10-3, with 10 positions matching TRBD1. V was clipped by 4 bases and J by 3 bases; unmatched bases: 9. This CDR3 is built from 16 residues. CDR1 ENHRY and CDR2 SYGVKD come from the germline V gene. This CDR3 is CAISGVSGDRGYEQYF. CDR3 bases: TGTGCCATCAGTGGGGTTTCCGGGGACAGGGGCTACGAGCAGTACTTC.

The chain is built from TRBV13 and TRBJ2-2, with TRBD1 as a possible D gene (6 bases). The CDR3 is 16 amino acids. The ends were cut back, 5 bases at V and 0 bases at J, with 13 bases in the middle. Germline V gene sequence: CDR1 PRHDT, CDR2 FYEKMQ (reference sequence). The CDR3 here is CASSPAGTSNTGELFF. As DNA, the CDR3 is TGTGCCAGCAGCCCAGCCGGGACATCGAACACCGGGGAGCTGTTTTTT.